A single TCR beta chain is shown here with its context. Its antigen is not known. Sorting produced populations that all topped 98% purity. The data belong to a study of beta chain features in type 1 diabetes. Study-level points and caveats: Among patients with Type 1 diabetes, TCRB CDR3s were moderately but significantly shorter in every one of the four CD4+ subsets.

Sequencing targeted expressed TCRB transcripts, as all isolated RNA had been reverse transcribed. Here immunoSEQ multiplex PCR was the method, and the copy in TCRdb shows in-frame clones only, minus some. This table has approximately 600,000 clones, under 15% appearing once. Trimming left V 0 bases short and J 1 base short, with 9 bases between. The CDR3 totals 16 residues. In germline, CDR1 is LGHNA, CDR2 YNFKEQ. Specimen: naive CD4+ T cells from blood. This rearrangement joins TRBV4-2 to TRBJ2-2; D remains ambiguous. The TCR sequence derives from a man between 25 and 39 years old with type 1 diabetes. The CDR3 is CASSQETHQNTGELFF. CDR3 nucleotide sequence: TGTGCCAGCAGCCAAGAAACCCACCAGAACACCGGGGAGCTGTTTTTT.